This record concerns one T cell receptor (beta chain) sequence. Its specificity is unknown. This sample is drawn from a study of blood T cells in healthy people across ages. Notes on the study in general: Naive T cell percentage by flow cytometry tracked strongly with beta diversity.

Healthy Caucasians from Russia aged roughly 6 to 90 served as donors. This CDR3 contains 13 residues. Germline CDR1 is MNHNY and CDR2 is SVGAGI (reference sequence). With 4 bases removed from V and 3 bases from J, the gap between germline ends came to 10 bases. It was with a sample-barcoded 5' primer and a J-beta primer mix that a second PCR of about 6 to 12 cycles was run. TCRdb re-called the 5' RACE reads with MiXCR, one entry per CDR3 protein. The sample includes more than 750,000 distinct CDR3 sequences, 25% to 35% of them seen just once. Separately, the same data were catalogued under a study of T cells of mothers and their children.

The sample taken for sequencing was blood. The chain has TRBV6-6 and TRBJ2-7; no definite D call. The receptor's source is a woman aged 40 to 50 in good health. The CDR3: CASSLYMSYEQYF. The CDR3 DNA reads TGTGCCAGCAGTTTATACATGAGCTACGAGCAGTACTTC.